Each of the 24 T cell receptor beta chains below was sequenced from the same sample in a study of CD8 T cells in ankylosing spondylitis. In TCRdb, the 5' RACE reads were re-called with MiXCR into one record per CDR3 protein. In the table there are under 200,000 distinct CDR3 sequences, roughly 10% of which are singletons. The sequenced sample consisted of blood, either unsorted or a sorted T cell fraction (not recorded which). All receptors come from a female donor with ankylosing spondylitis or in good health (not recorded which).

J is TRBJ2-7 and V is TRBV9; no clear D. Germline CDR1 SGDLS, CDR2 YYNGEE. The V end lost 4 bases, the J end lost 6 bases, and 14 bases lay between the germline ends. The CDR3 is 13 residues long. In nucleotides, the CDR3 is TGTGCCAGCAGCTCAGACCCCTTGGGCGAGCAGTACTTC. As protein: CASSSDPLGEQYF.

At least ten counts were recorded for this clonotype. V and J are TRBV4-2 and TRBJ2-3; D gene ambiguous. Trimming stripped 0 bases from V and 0 bases from J, with 4 bases between. The CDR3 totals 14 residues. Germline V lookup: CDR1 LGHNA, CDR2 YNFKEQ. The chain's CDR3 is CASSQDTSTDTQYF. The DNA of the CDR3 is TGTGCCAGCAGCCAAGACACAAGCACAGATACGCAGTATTTT.

The chain has TRBV7-9 and TRBJ2-7; 9 bases align to TRBD2. CDR1 is SEHNR, CDR2 FQNEAQ, per germline (reference sequence). The V gene end was trimmed by 3 bases and the J gene end by 5 bases; junction bases not matched to a gene: 5. The CDR3 spans 14 residues. CDR3 DNA: TGTGCCAGCAGCTTCGGGACTAGCACTAACGAGCAGTACTTC. Translation gives CASSFGTSTNEQYF.

This chain links TRBV20-1 with TRBJ2-1, with 9 positions matching TRBD2. Germline values: CDR1 DFQATT, CDR2 SNEGSKA (reference sequence). The CDR3 covers 14 residues. V lost 4 bases to trimming and J lost 8 bases; unmatched junction nucleotides: 9. In nucleotides, the CDR3 is TGCAGTGCTATAGGTAGCGGGAGTTTTGATGAGCAGTTCTTC. Residues: CSAIGSGSFDEQFF.

The rearrangement joins TRBV11-1 to TRBJ1-2, with a tentative D call TRBD1 (6 bases). V lost 5 bases and J 3 bases, leaving 19 bases between the germline ends. This CDR3 is 16 amino acids long. Germline V gene lookup returns CDR1 SGHAT and CDR2 FQDESV (reference sequence). As DNA, the CDR3 is TGTGCCAGCAGCCCTGTCGGGGGGCGGTTCGACTATGGCTACACCTTC. Translation: CASSPVGGRFDYGYTF.

This clonotype was seen ten or more times. The chain joins TRBV9 to TRBJ1-1; 9 nucleotides line up with TRBD1. CDR1 and CDR2 (germline): SGDLS, YYNGEE. This CDR3 spans 13 amino acids. J gave up 4 bases and V 4 bases, and 2 bases lay outside the gene matches. In DNA, the CDR3 is TGTGCCAGCAGCTCGGGACAGGGCACTGAAGCTTTCTTT. This encodes CASSSGQGTEAFF.

This clonotype was observed at least ten times. The chain employs TRBV28 and TRBJ2-3; unclear D gene. CDR3 length: 17 amino acids. Germline V gives CDR1 MDHEN, CDR2 SYDVKM. V shed 6 bases and J shed 2 bases, with 21 bases lying between them. In nucleotides, the CDR3 is TGTGCCAGCAGCCCGTTACGAGAACCTAAAGCCACAGATACGCAGTATTTT. The encoded protein is CASSPLREPKATDTQYF.

This clonotype was seen repeatedly, ten times or more. The chain employs TRBV4-3 and TRBJ2-1; no reliable D call. CDR3 length equals 14 residues. Germline V lookup: CDR1 LGHNA, CDR2 YSLEER. V was shortened by 3 bases and J by 4 bases, with 10 bases between the two germline ends. The CDR3 region is CASSHASYYNEQFF. Here the CDR3 DNA reads TGCGCCAGCAGCCATGCGTCTTATTACAATGAGCAGTTCTTC.

At least ten counts were recorded for this clonotype. This chain uses TRBV7-3 with TRBJ1-6, with D perhaps matching TRBD1 (5 bases). V gave up 0 bases and J gave up 9 bases, with 9 bases separating them. Looked up from germline, CDR1 is SGHTA and CDR2 is FQGTGA. The CDR3 spans 14 residues. CDR3 residues: CASSLTGVASPLHF. The CDR3 DNA reads as TGTGCCAGCAGCTTAACAGGGGTTGCTTCACCCCTCCACTTT.

The sample holds a few counts of this clonotype. V is TRBV6-6 and J is TRBJ1-5; D not certain. V gave up 7 bases and J gave up 7 bases, with 11 bases separating them. Per germline, CDR1 MNHNY and CDR2 SVGAGI (reference sequence). The CDR3 has 12 amino acids. The chain's CDR3 is CASTERGQPQHF. For the CDR3, the DNA is TGTGCCAGCACCGAAAGAGGACAGCCCCAGCATTTT.

This clonotype was detected a few times. This chain connects TRBV9 to TRBJ2-3; D may be TRBD2 (7 bases). The length of the CDR3 is 15 residues. Germline V gene lookup returns CDR1 SGDLS and CDR2 YYNGEE. Trimming cost V 0 bases and J 6 bases, with 14 bases left between them. The CDR3 nucleotides read TGTGCCAGCAGCGTAGACTCGGGGGGCAGTGATACGCAGTATTTT. Translated: CASSVDSGGSDTQYF.

This chain uses TRBV4-3 with TRBJ2-7, with TRBD2 matching over 8 bases. With 0 bases clipped from V and 5 bases from J, the junction kept 15 bases outside the gene matches. The CDR3 has 18 amino acids. The V gene's germline CDR1 is LGHNA and CDR2 YSLEER. The CDR3 spells CASSQDWSGSPPRDEQYF. The CDR3 DNA sequence: TGCGCCAGCAGCCAAGATTGGAGCGGGAGTCCCCCCAGGGACGAGCAGTACTTC.

The CDR3 DNA reads TGCAGTGCTAGGACCCGGGACTTAGGCTACGAGCAGTACTTC. Amino acids: CSARTRDLGYEQYF. This chain joins TRBV20-1 and TRBJ2-7; D is possibly TRBD2 (6 bases). Per the germline V gene, CDR1 is DFQATT and CDR2 is SNEGSKA (reference sequence). This CDR3 has 14 amino acids. V lost 3 bases and J 3 bases, leaving 15 bases between the germline ends.

The chain has TRBV27 and TRBJ2-1; 7 bases fit TRBD1. The junction had 12 bases not matched to a gene; V was cut back by 4 bases and J by 0 bases. CDR1 MNHEY and CDR2 SMNVEV come from the germline V gene (reference sequence). The CDR3 runs 18 residues. The CDR3: CASSSNVGGSASYNEQFF. DNA for the CDR3: TGTGCCAGCAGTTCAAACGTAGGGGGCTCCGCCTCCTACAATGAGCAGTTCTTC.

The sample holds a few counts of this clonotype. CDR3 protein: CASSQGPLYEQYF. The DNA for the CDR3 is TGTGCCAGCAGCCAGGGACCACTCTACGAGCAGTACTTC. The J gene is TRBJ2-7, the V gene TRBV9, with D perhaps assigned TRBD1 or TRBD2 (5 bases each). Germline V gives CDR1 SGDLS, CDR2 YYNGEE. Trimming removed 4 bases from V and 3 bases from J, with 11 bases in between. The CDR3 has 13 residues. Full variable domain (outside the CDR3, taken from reference TRBV9 and TRBJ2-7): DSGVTQTPKHLITATGQRVTLRCSPRSGDLSVYWYQQSLDQGLQFLIQYYNGEERAKGNILERFSAQQFPDLHSELNLSSLELGDSALYFCASSQGPLYEQYFGPGTRLTVT.

J is TRBJ1-2 and V is TRBV9, with unresolved D. The CDR3 is made up of 16 amino acids. Germline CDR1 is SGDLS and CDR2 is YYNGEE. The V and J ends lost 2 bases and 4 bases respectively, with 18 bases between them. The CDR3 bases are TGTGCCAGCAGCGTTAACCTAGCTGGAGTTTTCTATGGCTACACCTTC. Amino acid sequence: CASSVNLAGVFYGYTF.

There are a few counts of this clonotype. As DNA, the CDR3 is TGTGCCAGCAGCCTGAGGTTTGAGGGCGGCGGACGCACAGATACGCAGTATTTT. Translating it yields CASSLRFEGGGRTDTQYF. V gene TRBV7-7 combines with J gene TRBJ2-3; D perhaps matches TRBD2 (5 bases). Germline loops: CDR1 SSHAT, CDR2 FNYEAQ (reference sequence). The germline V and J ends were trimmed by 5 bases and 1 base, with 22 bases remaining between them. CDR3 length: 18 amino acids.

Relative to its sample, this clonotype is medium-sized. The rearrangement joins TRBV6-1 to TRBJ1-1; TRBD1 might be the D (6 bases). V gave up 11 bases and J gave up 0 bases, with 13 bases separating them. The CDR3 length is 13 residues. CDR1 is MNHNS, CDR2 SASEGT, per germline. The DNA for the CDR3 is TGTGCCGGGCAGTGGGGGCTGAACACTGAAGCTTTCTTT. Translation: CAGQWGLNTEAFF.

This clonotype was detected ten times or more. The V and J genes are TRBV29-1 and TRBJ2-3; 10 positions match TRBD1. The CDR3 is made up of 15 amino acids. Germline loops: CDR1 SQVTM, CDR2 ANQGSEA. After removal of 3 bases from V and 3 bases from J, the junction contained 6 bases not matched to a gene. The CDR3 coding sequence is TGCAGCGTTGACCCGACAGGGGGCAGGACAGATACGCAGTATTTT. This gives the protein CSVDPTGGRTDTQYF.

The genes are TRBV7-9 and TRBJ1-2; 10 bases fit TRBD1. Germline assignment: CDR1 SEHNR and CDR2 FQNEAQ (reference sequence). V gave up 2 bases and J gave up 8 bases; unmatched junction bases: 5. The length of the CDR3 is 14 residues. Here the CDR3 DNA reads TGTGCCAGCAGCTTAACCGGGACAGGGGAGGGCTACACCTTC. As protein: CASSLTGTGEGYTF.

This clonotype was picked up a small number of times. The chain employs TRBV5-4 and TRBJ2-7; perhaps TRBD1 as D (5 bases). The CDR3 loop spans 15 amino acids. V was shortened by 0 bases and J by 2 bases, with 12 bases between the two germline ends. CDR1 and CDR2 (germline): SGHNT, YYREEE (reference sequence). The CDR3 region has the DNA TGTGCCAGCAGCTTGGTGGGGCTGGGGACCTACGAGCAGTACTTC. This gives the protein CASSLVGLGTYEQYF.

This clonotype was detected a few times. The chain combines TRBV4-1 with TRBJ1-1; unclear D gene. The CDR3 sequence is 15 residues long. The V end lost 0 bases, the J end lost 0 bases, and 8 bases lay between the germline ends. CDR1 is MGHRA and CDR2 is YSYEKL in the germline V gene. CDR3 DNA: TGCGCCAGCAGCCAAGAAGTCGGGGTGAACACTGAAGCTTTCTTT. Residues: CASSQEVGVNTEAFF.

This clonotype came up many times. The V gene is TRBV5-1, the J gene TRBJ2-3; D might be TRBD2 (6 bases). V gave up 6 bases and J gave up 0 bases, with 14 bases separating them. The germline V gene has CDR1 SGHRS and CDR2 YFSETQ. The CDR3 runs to 15 residues. In DNA form, the CDR3 reads TGCGCCAGCACCATTGAGGGGACTAGCACAGATACGCAGTATTTT. Translated: CASTIEGTSTDTQYF.

The chain is built from TRBV2 and TRBJ1-6, with D perhaps TRBD1 (5 bases). V lost 4 bases and J 9 bases, leaving 16 bases between the germline ends. The germline V gene encodes CDR1 SNHLY and CDR2 FYNNEI. The CDR3 is 15 amino acids. The CDR3 DNA reads as TGTGCCAGCAGTGTAGGGGTCTCACGGGGTTCACCCCTCCACTTT. Protein: CASSVGVSRGSPLHF.